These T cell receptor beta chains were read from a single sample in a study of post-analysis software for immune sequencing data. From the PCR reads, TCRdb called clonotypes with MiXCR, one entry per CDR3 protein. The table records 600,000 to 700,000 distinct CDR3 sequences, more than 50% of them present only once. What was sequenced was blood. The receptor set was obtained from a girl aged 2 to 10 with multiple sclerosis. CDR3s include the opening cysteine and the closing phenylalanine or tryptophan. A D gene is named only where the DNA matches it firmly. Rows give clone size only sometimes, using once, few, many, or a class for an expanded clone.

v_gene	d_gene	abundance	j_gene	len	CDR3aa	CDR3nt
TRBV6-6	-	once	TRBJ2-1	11	CASKVVDEQFF	TGTGCCAGCAAGGTGGTCGACGAGCAGTTCTTC
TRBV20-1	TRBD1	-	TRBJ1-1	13	CSARGQAHTEAFF	TGCAGTGCTCGGGGACAGGCGCACACTGAAGCTTTCTTT
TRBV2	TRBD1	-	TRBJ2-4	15	CASSEPGGGLDIQYF	TGTGCCAGCAGTGAACCAGGGGGCGGGTTAGACATTCAGTACTTC
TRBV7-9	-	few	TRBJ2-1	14	CASSLGEWYNEQFF	TGTGCCAGCAGCTTGGGGGAATGGTACAATGAGCAGTTCTTC
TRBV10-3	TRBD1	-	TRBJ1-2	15	CAISGGQGPNYGYTF	TGTGCCATCAGTGGGGGACAGGGCCCGAACTATGGCTACACCTTC
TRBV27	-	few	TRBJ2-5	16	CASSLAGDSRGETQYF	TGTGCCAGCAGTTTAGCCGGCGATAGTAGGGGAGAGACCCAGTACTTC
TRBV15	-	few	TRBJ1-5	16	CATSREGPYSNQPQHF	TGTGCCACCAGCAGAGAGGGACCCTATAGCAATCAGCCCCAGCATTTT
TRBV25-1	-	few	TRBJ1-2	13	CASSRDPLYGYTF	TGTGCCAGCAGTCGGGATCCGCTCTATGGCTACACCTTC
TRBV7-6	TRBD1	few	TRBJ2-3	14	CASSTGESTDTQYF	TGTGCCAGCTCAACAGGGGAAAGCACAGATACGCAGTATTTT
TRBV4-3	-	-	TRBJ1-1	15	CASSQDTDGTTEAFF	TGCGCCAGCAGCCAAGACACGGACGGAACCACTGAAGCTTTCTTT
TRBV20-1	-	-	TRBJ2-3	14	CSARVLVVGDTQYF	TGCAGTGCTAGAGTCCTAGTGGTAGGGGATACGCAGTATTTT
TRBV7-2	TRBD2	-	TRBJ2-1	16	CASSFASGGADNEQFF	TGTGCCAGCAGCTTCGCTAGCGGGGGGGCGGACAATGAGCAGTTCTTC
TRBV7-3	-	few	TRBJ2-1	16	CASSLSHLAAYNEQFF	TGTGCCAGCAGCTTAAGCCACCTGGCGGCCTACAATGAGCAGTTCTTC
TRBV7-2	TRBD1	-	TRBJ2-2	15	CASSKQGTNTGELFF	TGTGCCAGCAGCAAACAGGGGACGAACACCGGGGAGCTGTTTTTT
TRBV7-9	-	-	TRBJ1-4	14	CASSSTGVNEKLFF	TGTGCCAGCAGCTCGACGGGAGTTAATGAAAAACTGTTTTTT
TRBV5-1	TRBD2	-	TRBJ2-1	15	CASTHGRRDYNEQFF	TGCGCCAGCACCCACGGGCGGAGGGACTACAATGAGCAGTTCTTT
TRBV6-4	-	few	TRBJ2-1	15	CASSRLGGAGDEQFF	TGTGCCAGCAGTCGACTAGGGGGCGCGGGGGATGAGCAGTTCTTC
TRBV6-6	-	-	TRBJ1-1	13	CASTPGSGTEAFF	TGTGCCAGCACCCCGGGGAGCGGGACTGAAGCTTTCTTT
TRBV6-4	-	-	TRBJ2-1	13	CASSDEEGYEQFF	TGTGCCAGCAGTGACGAGGAGGGTTATGAGCAGTTCTTC
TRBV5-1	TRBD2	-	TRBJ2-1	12	CASRTSFNEQFF	TGCGCCAGCAGGACTAGCTTTAATGAGCAGTTCTTC
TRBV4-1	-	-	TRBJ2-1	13	CASSQFLVNEQFF	TGCGCCAGCAGCCAATTTCTAGTCAATGAGCAGTTCTTC
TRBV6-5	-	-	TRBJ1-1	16	CASSYSIGASGTEAFF	TGTGCCAGCAGTTACTCCATAGGGGCAAGTGGCACTGAAGCTTTCTTT
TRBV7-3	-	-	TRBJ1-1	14	CASSSVGADTEAFF	TGTGCCAGCAGCTCTGTGGGGGCGGACACTGAAGCTTTCTTT
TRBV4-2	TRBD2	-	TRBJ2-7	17	CASSQTYPGTSSYEQYF	TGTGCCAGCAGCCAAACATATCCCGGGACTAGCTCCTACGAGCAGTACTTC
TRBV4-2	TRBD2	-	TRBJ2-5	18	CASSQEVGVSGGQETQYF	TGTGCCAGCAGCCAAGAGGTCGGGGTTAGCGGGGGACAAGAGACCCAGTACTTC
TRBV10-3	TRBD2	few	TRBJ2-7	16	CAISESLAGTPYEQYF	TGTGCCATCAGTGAGTCACTAGCGGGAACCCCCTACGAGCAGTACTTC
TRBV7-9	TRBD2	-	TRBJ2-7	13	CASSAVGGDEQYF	TGTGCCAGCAGCGCTGTCGGGGGGGACGAGCAGTACTTC
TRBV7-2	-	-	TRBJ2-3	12	CASSGPPDTQYF	TGTGCCAGCAGCGGTCCGCCAGATACGCAGTATTTT
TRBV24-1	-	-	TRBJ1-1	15	CATSDSGNAKPEAFF	TGTGCCACCAGTGATTCGGGAAATGCCAAGCCTGAAGCTTTCTTT
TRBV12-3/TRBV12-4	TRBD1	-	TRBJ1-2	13	CASRWDSNYGYTF	TGTGCCAGCAGATGGGACAGCAACTATGGCTACACCTTC
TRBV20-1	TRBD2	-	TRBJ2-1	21	CSARHFKTSGNRKLPYNEQVF	TGCAGTGCTAGACACTTCAAGACTAGCGGGAACAGAAAACTTCCCTACAATGAGCAGGTCTTC
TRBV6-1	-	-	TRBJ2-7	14	CASSEPEHAYEQYF	TGTGCCAGCAGTGAACCTGAACATGCCTACGAGCAGTACTTC